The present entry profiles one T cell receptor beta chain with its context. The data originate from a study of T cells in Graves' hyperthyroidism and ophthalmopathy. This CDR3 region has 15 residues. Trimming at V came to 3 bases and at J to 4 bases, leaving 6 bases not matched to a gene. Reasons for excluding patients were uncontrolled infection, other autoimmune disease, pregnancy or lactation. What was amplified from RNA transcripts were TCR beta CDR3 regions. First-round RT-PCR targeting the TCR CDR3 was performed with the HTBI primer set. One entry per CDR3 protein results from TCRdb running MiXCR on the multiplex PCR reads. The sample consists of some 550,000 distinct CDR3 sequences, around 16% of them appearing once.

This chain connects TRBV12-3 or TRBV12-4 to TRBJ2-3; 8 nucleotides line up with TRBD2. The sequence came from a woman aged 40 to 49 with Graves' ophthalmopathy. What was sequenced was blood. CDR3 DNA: TGTGCCAGCAGTTTTGGGGGACTAGGGGCAGATACGCAGTATTTT. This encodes CASSFGGLGADTQYF.